In its sample, the clone carrying this T cell receptor beta chain was seen once. The method was immunoSEQ multiplex PCR; TCRdb's version includes in-frame clones alone and lacks a portion of them. The sample lists some 2.1 million clones; roughly 95% were seen once. The data originate from a study of shared clonotypes between healthy human individuals. CD45RO-negative, CCR7-selected cells formed the naive CD8 fraction, which excluded terminally differentiated effector memory CD45RA+ cells. The ends lost 5 bases at V and 7 bases at J; junction bases unmatched: 4. There are 14 residues in the CDR3. Germline V gene sequence: CDR1 SGHTA, CDR2 FQGTGA.

The chain couples TRBV7-3 to TRBJ2-1, with 11 bases fitting TRBD2. Sequencing input: naive CD8+ T cells sorted from blood. The TCR sequence derives from a man aged 18 to 30 in good health. Written as DNA, the CDR3 is TGTGCCAGCAGCCCTAGCGGGGGGATTAATGAGCAGTTCTTC. Its translation: CASSPSGGINEQFF.